These T cell receptor beta chains were read from a single sample in a study of blood T cell repertoires in COVID-19. This table comes from immunoSEQ multiplex PCR, and its TCRdb copy is limited to in-frame clones, with some not included. The repertoire consists of about 260,000 clones, with 70% to 90% occurring once and the leading ten covering around 5%. The sample comprised peripheral blood. The source of these receptors is a woman aged 55-69 years with COVID-19, enrolled during active disease. The CDR3 runs from the conserved cysteine through the conserved F or W. A D gene is named only where the DNA matches it firmly. Only part of the rows carry a size: once, few, many, or a class if the clone is expanded.

>TRBD1|TRBJ1-3|TRBV3-1/TRBV3-2|-
CASSPPTGAGNTIYF
TGTGCCAGCAGCCCCCCTACAGGGGCAGGAAACACCATATATTTT
>TRBD2|TRBJ2-7|TRBV10-3|once
CAITTGTSFDEQYF
TGTGCCATCACAACCGGGACTAGCTTCGACGAGCAGTACTTC
>-|TRBJ2-7|TRBV6-1|-
CASSERELQYF
TGTGCCAGCAGTGAGCGGGAACTGCAGTACTTC
>-|TRBJ2-1|TRBV7-9|-
CASSPGPGGYNEQFF
TGTGCCAGCAGCCCCGGGCCGGGCGGGTACAATGAGCAGTTCTTC
>TRBD1|TRBJ2-5|TRBV23-1|-
CASSHHHTRQGVQETQYF
TGCGCCAGCAGTCATCACCATACCCGACAGGGTGTCCAAGAGACCCAGTACTTC
>TRBD1|TRBJ2-3|TRBV19|-
CASSTTGGDTQYF
TGTGCCAGTAGTACTACAGGGGGAGATACGCAGTATTTT
>TRBD2|TRBJ2-1|TRBV5-1|-
CASTPAREGNEQFF
TGCGCCAGCACCCCCGCTCGGGAGGGCAATGAGCAGTTCTTC
>-|TRBJ1-1|TRBV27|-
CASSTGYTEAFF
TGTGCCAGCAGTACAGGGTACACTGAAGCTTTCTTT
>TRBD2|TRBJ2-1|TRBV29-1|-
CSATSGRAFEQFF
TGCAGCGCTACTAGCGGGAGGGCCTTTGAGCAGTTCTTC
>-|TRBJ2-7|TRBV5-1|-
CASSPGHRSYEQYF
TGCGCCAGCAGCCCGGGACACCGCTCCTACGAGCAGTACTTC
>TRBD1|TRBJ2-2|TRBV2|-
CASRGRTGGNTGELFF
TGTGCCAGCAGGGGGAGGACAGGGGGGAACACCGGGGAGCTGTTTTTT
>-|TRBJ1-2|TRBV6-5|-
CASSSTPWSYGYTF
TGTGCCAGCAGTTCTACCCCTTGGAGCTATGGCTACACCTTC
>TRBD2|TRBJ2-1|TRBV7-9|few
CASSHGLAANEQFF
TGTGCCAGCAGCCATGGACTAGCGGCCAATGAGCAGTTCTTC
>TRBD2|TRBJ2-1|TRBV30|-
CAWSVLAGNEQFF
TGTGCCTGGAGTGTGTTAGCGGGCAATGAGCAGTTCTTC
>-|TRBJ2-1|TRBV15|-
CATSRSSAQYNEQFF
TGTGCCACCAGCAGATCTAGCGCCCAATACAATGAGCAGTTCTTC
>TRBD2|TRBJ2-4|TRBV2|-
CASISGRPLGKNIQYF
TGTGCCAGCATCAGCGGGAGGCCGTTGGGCAAAAACATTCAGTACTTC
>-|TRBJ2-7|TRBV28|few
CASRRANIVYEQYF
TGTGCCAGCAGGAGGGCAAACATCGTGTACGAGCAGTACTTC
>-|TRBJ1-4|TRBV20-1|-
CSASPRPAEKLFF
TGCAGTGCTAGTCCCAGGCCCGCGGAAAAACTGTTTTTT
>-|TRBJ1-4|TRBV2|-
CASSGQQGGLNEKLFF
TGTGCCAGCAGCGGACAACAGGGTGGATTGAATGAAAAACTGTTTTTT
>TRBD1|TRBJ1-2|TRBV5-4|-
CASSSPFNRDSSGYTF
TGTGCCAGCAGCTCCCCGTTTAACCGGGACAGTTCTGGCTACACCTTC
>TRBD2|TRBJ2-1|TRBV7-9|-
CASSLGGGTAPHEQFF
TGTGCCAGCAGCTTAGGGGGGGGGACGGCCCCCCATGAGCAGTTCTTC
>-|TRBJ2-2|TRBV6-5|-
CASNPRGTGELFF
TGTGCCAGCAACCCCCGAGGCACCGGGGAGCTGTTTTTT
>-|TRBJ2-5|TRBV5-1|-
CASSLAGQGTVQETQYF
TGCGCCAGCAGCTTGGCCGGGCAGGGGACCGTTCAAGAGACCCAGTACTTC
>TRBD1|TRBJ2-7|TRBV25-1|-
CASTIGQGNYEQYF
TGTGCCAGCACCATCGGACAGGGCAACTACGAGCAGTACTTC
>-|TRBJ1-5|TRBV19|-
CASSIDHTGQSQHF
TGTGCCAGTAGTATAGATCATACAGGGCAGTCCCAGCATTTT
>TRBD1|TRBJ1-5|TRBV12-3/TRBV12-4|-
CASTRQGNQPQHF
TGTGCCAGCACTAGACAGGGGAATCAGCCCCAGCATTTT
>-|TRBJ2-1|TRBV6-5|-
CASSRGAGGEQFF
TGTGCCAGCAGCCGGGGGGCTGGGGGTGAGCAGTTCTTC
>TRBD1|TRBJ2-1|TRBV6-6|once
CASGERGLRNEQFF
TGTGCCAGTGGGGAAAGGGGGCTACGGAATGAGCAGTTCTTC
>-|TRBJ2-7|TRBV10-3|-
CAISESGRGSEQYF
TGTGCCATCAGTGAGTCTGGCCGGGGTTCCGAGCAGTACTTC
>TRBD1|TRBJ1-1|TRBV29-1|few
CSVEGGTGRTEAFF
TGCAGCGTTGAAGGGGGGACAGGGAGGACTGAAGCTTTCTTT
>TRBD2|TRBJ2-7|TRBV7-3|few
CASSLPFILAGGDSYEQYF
TGTGCCAGCAGCTTACCCTTCATCTTAGCGGGAGGGGATTCCTACGAGCAGTACTTC
>TRBD1|TRBJ2-1|TRBV10-3|-
CAISVTGASYEQFF
TGTGCCATCAGTGTCACAGGGGCAAGCTATGAGCAGTTCTTC
>TRBD1|TRBJ1-1|TRBV9|-
CASSPQGQGFAFF
TGTGCCAGCAGCCCCCAGGGACAGGGGTTTGCTTTCTTT
>TRBD1|TRBJ2-3|TRBV29-1|-
CSVNEGGAGTDTQYF
TGCAGCGTCAACGAAGGGGGCGCGGGCACAGATACGCAGTATTTT
>-|TRBJ1-5|TRBV18|-
CASSPSAGVDQPQHF
TGTGCCAGCTCACCATCCGCAGGGGTGGATCAGCCCCAGCATTTT
>-|TRBJ2-7|TRBV9|-
CASSHRAGAVEQYF
TGTGCCAGCAGTCACCGGGCAGGGGCGGTCGAGCAGTACTTC
>-|TRBJ2-4|TRBV28|-
CASSLTGVVAKNIQYF
TGTGCCAGCAGTTTAACGGGAGTCGTGGCCAAAAACATTCAGTACTTC
>-|TRBJ1-4|TRBV4-1|-
CASRPGGTLNEKLFF
TGCGCCAGCCGCCCCGGCGGAACTCTTAATGAAAAACTGTTTTTT
>-|TRBJ2-4|TRBV5-6|-
CASSWASISLQNIQYF
TGTGCCAGCAGCTGGGCTAGCATAAGCCTCCAAAACATTCAGTACTTC
>-|TRBJ1-5|TRBV20-1|-
CSASPSGHGQPQHF
TGCAGTGCTAGTCCCTCAGGGCACGGTCAGCCCCAGCATTTT
>-|TRBJ1-3|TRBV28|-
CASSPPSSGNTIYF
TGTGCCAGCAGCCCCCCGAGTTCTGGAAACACCATATATTTT
>TRBD2|TRBJ2-2|TRBV4-3|-
CASSQEASGGTGELFF
TGCGCCAGCAGCCAAGAGGCTAGCGGAGGGACCGGGGAGCTGTTTTTT
>TRBD1|TRBJ2-7|TRBV19|-
CASKWDSSTYEQYF
TGTGCCAGTAAATGGGACAGTTCTACCTACGAGCAGTACTTC
>-|TRBJ2-1|TRBV27|once
CASSLGAGPIGRINNEQFF
TGTGCCAGCAGTTTAGGGGCAGGGCCCATCGGACGTATAAACAATGAGCAGTTCTTC
>TRBD2|TRBJ2-3|TRBV11-2|-
CASSLAGGADTQYF
TGTGCCAGCAGCTTAGCGGGAGGGGCAGATACGCAGTATTTT
>TRBD2|TRBJ2-7|TRBV10-3|-
CAISEGTSGIYEQYF
TGTGCCATCAGTGAGGGTACTAGCGGAATCTACGAGCAGTACTTC
>TRBD1|TRBJ1-1|TRBV18|-
CASSPADRGRVAFF
TGTGCCAGCTCACCAGCGGACAGGGGGCGCGTAGCTTTCTTT
>-|TRBJ1-5|TRBV7-8|-
CASSLEGVVSNQPQHF
TGTGCCAGCAGCTTGGAAGGGGTGGTGAGCAATCAGCCCCAGCATTTT
>-|TRBJ1-2|TRBV6-2/TRBV6-3|once
CASSGAGLVNYGYTF
TGTGCCAGCAGTGGGGCAGGGCTCGTGAACTATGGCTACACCTTC